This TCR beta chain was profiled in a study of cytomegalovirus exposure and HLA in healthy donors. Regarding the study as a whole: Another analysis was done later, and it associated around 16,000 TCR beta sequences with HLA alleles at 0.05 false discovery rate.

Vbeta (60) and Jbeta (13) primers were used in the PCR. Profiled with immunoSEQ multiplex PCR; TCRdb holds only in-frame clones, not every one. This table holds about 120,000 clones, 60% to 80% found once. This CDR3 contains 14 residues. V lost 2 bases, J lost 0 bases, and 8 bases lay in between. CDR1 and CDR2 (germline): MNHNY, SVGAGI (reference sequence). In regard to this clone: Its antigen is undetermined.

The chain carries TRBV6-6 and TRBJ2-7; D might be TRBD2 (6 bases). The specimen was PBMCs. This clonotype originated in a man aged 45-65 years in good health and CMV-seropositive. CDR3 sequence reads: CASSYQTSSYEQYF. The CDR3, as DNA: TGTGCCAGCAGTTACCAGACTAGCTCCTACGAGCAGTACTTC.